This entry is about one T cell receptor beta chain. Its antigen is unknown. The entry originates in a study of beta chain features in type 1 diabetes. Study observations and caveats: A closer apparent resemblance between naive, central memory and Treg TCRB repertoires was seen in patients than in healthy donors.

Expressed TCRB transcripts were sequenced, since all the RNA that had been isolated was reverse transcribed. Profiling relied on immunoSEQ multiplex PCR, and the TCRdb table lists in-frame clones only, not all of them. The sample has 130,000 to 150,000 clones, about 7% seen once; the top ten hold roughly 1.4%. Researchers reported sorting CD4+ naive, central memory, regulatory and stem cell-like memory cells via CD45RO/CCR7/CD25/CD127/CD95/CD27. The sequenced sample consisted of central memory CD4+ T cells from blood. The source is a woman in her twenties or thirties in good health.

The CDR3 nucleotides are TGTGCCAGCAGCAGACGTAGCGGGAGGGCTGGAGAGACCCAGTACTTC. Translated: CASSRRSGRAGETQYF. The chain couples TRBV5-4 to TRBJ2-5, with 11 bases lining up with TRBD2. V lost 4 bases to trimming and J lost 4 bases; unmatched junction nucleotides: 9. Germline values: CDR1 SGHNT, CDR2 YYREEE (reference sequence). The CDR3 is 16 amino acids.